One and the same sample provided the 18 T cell receptor beta chains below, sequenced in a study of early T cells in non-severe SARS-CoV-2 infection. One entry per CDR3 protein results from TCRdb running MiXCR on the 5' RACE reads. The table lists some 61,000 distinct CDR3 sequences, roughly 9% of them singletons. Sequencing was performed on whole blood. All receptors come from an adult who was a healthcare worker with PCR-confirmed SARS-CoV-2 infection or an uninfected control (not recorded which).

V and J are TRBV20-1 and TRBJ1-5; D perhaps matches TRBD1 (6 bases). The CDR3 sequence is 13 residues long. CDR1 is DFQATT and CDR2 is SNEGSKA in the germline V gene (reference sequence). Trimming pared 5 bases from V and 3 bases from J, leaving 11 bases between. DNA of the CDR3: TGCAGTGCTCAGGAGGGGGTCAATCAGCCCCAGCATTTT. This sequence encodes CSAQEGVNQPQHF.

There are many counts of this clonotype. The CDR3 region is CASSPDLRQGEQFF. DNA of the CDR3: TGTGCCAGCTCACCCGACTTGCGTCAGGGTGAGCAGTTCTTC. This chain connects TRBV18 to TRBJ2-1; a weak D match, TRBD1 (5 bases). V dropped 3 bases and J dropped 9 bases, with 15 bases sitting between them. Germline assignment: CDR1 KGHSH and CDR2 LQKENI. CDR3 length: 14 amino acids.

In this sample, this clonotype turned up a few times. V gene TRBV7-9 combines with J gene TRBJ1-6; D gene unclear. CDR3 length: 13 amino acids. Germline assignment: CDR1 SEHNR and CDR2 FQNEAQ (reference sequence). Trimming left V 1 base short and J 10 bases short, with 8 bases between. The CDR3 nucleotides read TGTGCCAGCAGCTTAGGGGCCCCGTCACCCCTCCACTTT. Its protein is CASSLGAPSPLHF.

The chain recombines TRBV12-5 with TRBJ1-1; D not certain. The CDR3 is made up of 14 amino acids. Trimming took off 0 bases at V and 7 bases at J, with 12 bases between the two ends. Germline-derived CDR1 and CDR2 are LGHNT and FRNRAP. CDR3 DNA sequence: TGTGCTAGTGGTTTGGTACCGGTCCAGTTTGAAGCTTTCTTT. Translating gives CASGLVPVQFEAFF.

This clonotype occurred a few times. This sequence joins TRBV12-3 or TRBV12-4 and TRBJ1-1; D uncertain. V lost 0 bases to trimming and J lost 7 bases, with 9 bases between them. This CDR3 is built from 13 residues. In nucleotides, the CDR3 is TGTGCCAGCAGTTTAGCGCTCGGGTTTGAAGCTTTCTTT. This codes for CASSLALGFEAFF.

This clonotype was seen a few times. The chain couples TRBV25-1 to TRBJ2-1; D gene ambiguous. The CDR3 is made up of 14 amino acids. Trimming removed 1 base at V and 5 bases at J, with 9 bases between. The germline V gene encodes CDR1 MGHDK and CDR2 SYGVNS. The CDR3 sequence is CASSEFPPNNEQFF. The DNA of the CDR3 is TGTGCCAGCAGTGAATTCCCCCCAAACAATGAGCAGTTCTTC.

This clonotype has a handful of counts. The genes are TRBV10-3 and TRBJ1-2, with TRBD1 matching 11 bases. The germline CDR1 and CDR2 sequences are ENHRY and SYGVKD. V lost 6 bases and J lost 2; bases outside the gene matches: 11. The CDR3 length is 17 residues. This CDR3 is CAISPSTGTGGNYGYTF. The CDR3, as DNA: TGTGCCATCAGCCCAAGTACCGGGACAGGGGGGAACTATGGCTACACCTTC.

This clonotype was found a few times. J is TRBJ2-6 and V is TRBV7-9; D unresolved. Germline CDR1 and CDR2: SEHNR and FQNEAQ (reference sequence). The CDR3 runs to 15 residues. The V gene lost 7 bases and the J gene lost 1 base, with 11 bases spanning the gap. CDR3 residues: CASTLVLSGANVLTF. In DNA, the CDR3 is TGTGCCAGCACCCTTGTACTTTCTGGGGCCAACGTCCTGACTTTC.

The chain links TRBV7-2 to TRBJ2-2, with D perhaps TRBD1 or TRBD2 (5 bases each). The CDR3 consists of 16 residues. Trimming stripped 5 bases from V and 2 bases from J, with 15 bases between. Germline assignment: CDR1 SGHTA and CDR2 FQGNSA. CDR3 region: CASSPVTGANTGELFF. In nucleotides, the CDR3 is TGTGCCAGCAGCCCAGTGACCGGGGCAAACACCGGGGAGCTGTTTTTT.

In its sample, this clonotype was seen a few times. The J gene is TRBJ1-1, the V gene TRBV7-9; D not certain. CDR3 length: 14 residues. Germline V lookup: CDR1 SEHNR, CDR2 FQNEAQ (reference sequence). The V gene lost 1 base and the J gene lost 1 base, with 7 bases spanning the gap. The CDR3 DNA reads as TGTGCCAGCAGCTTAGATTCGGGGAACACTGAAGCTTTCTTT. Encoded protein: CASSLDSGNTEAFF.

This clonotype has only a few counts. V is TRBV9 and J is TRBJ2-3, with D perhaps being TRBD1 or TRBD2 (5 bases each). V lost 2 bases and J 1 base, leaving 8 bases between the germline ends. Germline-derived CDR1 and CDR2 are SGDLS and YYNGEE. This CDR3 contains 14 residues. The CDR3 reads CASSVGDGTDTQYF. The CDR3 DNA sequence: TGTGCCAGCAGCGTGGGGGATGGCACAGATACGCAGTATTTT.

The genes are TRBV7-8 and TRBJ2-5; D is perhaps TRBD1 (6 bases). Germline loops: CDR1 SGHVS, CDR2 FQNEAQ. Trimming shortened V by 5 bases and J by 1 base, and 14 bases separated the two germline ends. This CDR3 has 15 residues. This CDR3 reads CASSKSTGRQETQYF. CDR3 bases: TGTGCCAGCAGCAAATCTACAGGGCGCCAAGAGACCCAGTACTTC.

In this sample, this clonotype turned up a few times. The chain is built from TRBV10-1 and TRBJ2-5; D is undetermined. Germline assignment: CDR1 WNHNN and CDR2 SYGVQD (reference sequence). The CDR3 has 13 amino acids. The V and J ends lost 2 bases and 5 bases respectively, with 9 bases between them. CDR3 residues: CASSEGTKETQYF. CDR3 in DNA: TGCGCCAGCAGTGAGGGCACCAAGGAGACCCAGTACTTC.

This clonotype was observed at least ten times. The CDR3 sequence: CASSLGIQGTEAFF. The CDR3 DNA is TGCGCCAGCAGCTTGGGCATCCAGGGCACTGAAGCTTTCTTT. V is TRBV5-1 and J is TRBJ1-1, with a weak D call TRBD1 (5 bases). Between the trimmed V and J ends, which lost 0 bases and 4 bases, there was a span of 10 bases. This CDR3 is 14 amino acids long. Germline V gene lookup returns CDR1 SGHRS and CDR2 YFSETQ.

By frequency in the sample, this clonotype is medium-sized. The rearrangement uses TRBV7-2 and TRBJ2-6; D unresolved. Trimming removed 6 bases at V and 1 base at J, with 4 bases between. This CDR3 contains 13 residues. Germline V gene data show CDR1 as SGHTA and CDR2 as FQGNSA. The CDR3 sequence: CASRESGANVLTF. DNA for the CDR3: TGTGCCAGCAGGGAGTCTGGGGCCAACGTCCTGACTTTC.

The sample holds many counts of this clonotype. The chain has TRBV5-5 and TRBJ1-3; D gene uncertain. V gave up 4 bases and J gave up 4 bases, with 12 bases separating them. Germline CDR1 SGHKS, CDR2 YYEKEE (reference sequence). This CDR3 comprises 14 residues. DNA for the CDR3: TGTGCCAGCAGCATCAGTGGGGTGGGAAACACCATATATTTT. It specifies CASSISGVGNTIYF.

This chain connects TRBV29-1 to TRBJ1-1; 9 nucleotides align to TRBD1. The CDR3 runs to 13 residues. Germline V lookup: CDR1 SQVTM, CDR2 ANQGSEA. With 4 bases clipped from V and 7 bases from J, the junction kept 7 bases outside the gene matches. CDR3 residues: CSVAPGQGYEAFF. CDR3 in DNA: TGCAGCGTTGCACCGGGACAGGGATATGAAGCTTTCTTT.

The gene calls are TRBV29-1 and TRBJ1-5, with D unclear. CDR3 size: 14 residues. Germline V gene sequence: CDR1 SQVTM, CDR2 ANQGSEA. The ends were cut back, 4 bases at V and 2 bases at J, with 12 bases in the middle. CDR3 coding DNA: TGCAGCGTTGCGTTCAGTTCGGGCAATCAGCCCCAGCATTTT. Amino acids: CSVAFSSGNQPQHF.